These T cell receptor beta chains were read from a single sample in a study of low-dose radiotherapy and immunotherapy resistance in tumors. TCRdb re-called the reads with MiXCR, one entry per CDR3 protein. The table records 95,000 to 100,000 distinct CDR3 sequences, more than 20% of them present only once. The source was PBMCs, collected after low-dose radiotherapy plus immunotherapy. The receptors come from a male donor with prostate cancer. Each CDR3 is given with its conserved first and last residue. Fields, in order: D gene, clone size, J gene, V gene, CDR3 protein, CDR3 DNA. D genes are given only for firm matches. Some rows mark clone size as missing; the rest say once, few, many or name a class of expanded clone.

d_gene: NA
abundance: many
j_gene: TRBJ2-7
v_gene: TRBV3-1
CDR3aa: CASSLVGTLDEQYF
CDR3nt: TGTGCCAGCAGCCTGGTCGGGACTCTCGACGAGCAGTACTTC

d_gene: TRBD1
abundance: NA
j_gene: TRBJ2-1
v_gene: TRBV5-4
CDR3aa: CASRADRGAYNEQFF
CDR3nt: TGTGCCAGCAGGGCCGACAGGGGGGCCTACAATGAGCAGTTCTTC

d_gene: NA
abundance: many
j_gene: TRBJ2-7
v_gene: TRBV11-2
CDR3aa: CASSLEVDIRGGPYEQYF
CDR3nt: TGTGCCAGCAGCTTGGAGGTTGATATTCGCGGCGGACCCTACGAGCAGTACTTC

d_gene: TRBD2
abundance: many
j_gene: TRBJ2-1
v_gene: TRBV2
CDR3aa: CASSWTSGVNEQFF
CDR3nt: TGTGCCAGCAGTTGGACTAGCGGGGTCAATGAGCAGTTCTTC

d_gene: NA
abundance: many
j_gene: TRBJ1-2
v_gene: TRBV27
CDR3aa: CASSRGRGVHGYTF
CDR3nt: TGTGCCAGCAGCCGCGGACGGGGAGTTCATGGCTACACCTTC

d_gene: NA
abundance: many
j_gene: TRBJ2-3
v_gene: TRBV20-1
CDR3aa: CSAQGLISTDTQYF
CDR3nt: TGCAGTGCACAGGGACTTATTAGCACAGATACGCAGTATTTT

d_gene: TRBD1
abundance: many
j_gene: TRBJ2-6
v_gene: TRBV20-1
CDR3aa: CSARGRDRGPSGANVLTF
CDR3nt: TGCAGTGCTAGGGGTAGAGACAGGGGGCCTTCTGGGGCCAACGTCCTGACTTTC

d_gene: NA
abundance: NA
j_gene: TRBJ2-2
v_gene: TRBV9
CDR3aa: CASSVDVGLNTGELFF
CDR3nt: TGTGCCAGCAGCGTAGATGTAGGGTTGAACACCGGGGAGCTGTTTTTT

d_gene: TRBD1
abundance: NA
j_gene: TRBJ1-4
v_gene: TRBV30
CDR3aa: CAGSLRGLHEKLLF
CDR3nt: TGTGCCGGGAGCCTCAGGGGGCTCCATGAAAAACTGCTTTTT

d_gene: NA
abundance: many
j_gene: TRBJ1-6
v_gene: TRBV14
CDR3aa: CASSQDFGGIGNSPLHF
CDR3nt: TGTGCCAGCAGCCAAGATTTCGGGGGAATCGGTAATTCACCCCTCCACTTT

d_gene: TRBD1
abundance: many
j_gene: TRBJ2-7
v_gene: TRBV5-1
CDR3aa: CASSLGFDRASYEQYF
CDR3nt: TGCGCCAGCAGCTTGGGATTCGACAGGGCCTCCTACGAGCAGTACTTC

d_gene: NA
abundance: many
j_gene: TRBJ2-3
v_gene: TRBV12-3/TRBV12-4
CDR3aa: CASRPVGGGGTDTQYF
CDR3nt: TGTGCCAGCAGACCCGTTGGGGGAGGCGGGACAGATACGCAGTATTTT

d_gene: TRBD2
abundance: many
j_gene: TRBJ2-1
v_gene: TRBV6-2/TRBV6-3
CDR3aa: CASSATSGGSFGVHNEQFF
CDR3nt: TGTGCCAGCAGTGCAACTAGCGGGGGGTCATTTGGCGTGCACAATGAGCAGTTCTTC

d_gene: TRBD1
abundance: many
j_gene: TRBJ1-5
v_gene: TRBV9
CDR3aa: CASSAWDSPNNQPQHF
CDR3nt: TGTGCCAGCAGCGCCTGGGACAGTCCTAATAATCAGCCCCAGCATTTT

d_gene: TRBD1
abundance: many
j_gene: TRBJ1-6
v_gene: TRBV5-1
CDR3aa: CASSWTGGNSPLHF
CDR3nt: TGCGCCAGCAGCTGGACAGGGGGAAATTCACCCCTCCACTTT

d_gene: NA
abundance: NA
j_gene: TRBJ2-2
v_gene: TRBV6-8
CDR3aa: CASSTGGARTGELFFF
CDR3nt: NA

d_gene: NA
abundance: many
j_gene: TRBJ2-1
v_gene: TRBV5-1
CDR3aa: CASSPSRGGAGNEQFF
CDR3nt: TGCGCCAGCAGCCCGTCGAGGGGGGGGGCCGGGAATGAGCAGTTCTTC

d_gene: NA
abundance: many
j_gene: TRBJ2-5
v_gene: TRBV29-1
CDR3aa: CSVEEARDSQETQYF
CDR3nt: TGCAGCGTTGAAGAGGCGCGAGACAGCCAAGAGACCCAGTACTTC

d_gene: NA
abundance: many
j_gene: TRBJ2-6
v_gene: TRBV20-1
CDR3aa: CSARDRISGANVLTF
CDR3nt: TGCAGTGCTAGAGATCGAATCTCTGGGGCCAACGTCCTGACTTTC

d_gene: TRBD1
abundance: many
j_gene: TRBJ1-2
v_gene: TRBV29-1
CDR3aa: CSVERLDRVGSYGYTF
CDR3nt: TGCAGCGTTGAACGGTTAGACAGGGTTGGGAGCTATGGCTACACCTTC

d_gene: NA
abundance: NA
j_gene: TRBJ2-7
v_gene: TRBV20-1
CDR3aa: CSARGGARERYEQYF
CDR3nt: TGCAGTGCTAGAGGAGGGGCACGAGAGCGGTACGAGCAGTACTTC

d_gene: NA
abundance: NA
j_gene: TRBJ2-1
v_gene: TRBV5-4
CDR3aa: CASSLVGGSNEQFF
CDR3nt: TGTGCCAGCAGCTTGGTGGGGGGATCCAATGAGCAGTTCTTC

d_gene: TRBD2
abundance: many
j_gene: TRBJ2-7
v_gene: TRBV2
CDR3aa: CASSETSGDYEQYF
CDR3nt: TGTGCCAGCAGTGAGACTAGCGGGGACTACGAGCAGTACTTC

d_gene: TRBD2
abundance: many
j_gene: TRBJ2-7
v_gene: TRBV20-1
CDR3aa: CSARSSGGAPHEQYF
CDR3nt: TGCAGTGCTAGAAGTAGCGGGGGGGCTCCCCACGAGCAGTACTTC

d_gene: TRBD2
abundance: many
j_gene: TRBJ2-1
v_gene: TRBV6-6
CDR3aa: CATTSGGWNEQFF
CDR3nt: TGTGCGACTACTAGCGGGGGCTGGAATGAGCAGTTCTTC

d_gene: NA
abundance: many
j_gene: TRBJ1-1
v_gene: TRBV27
CDR3aa: CASSGMNTEAFF
CDR3nt: TGTGCCAGCTCAGGGATGAACACTGAAGCTTTCTTT

d_gene: TRBD1
abundance: NA
j_gene: TRBJ1-2
v_gene: TRBV28
CDR3aa: CASNIQGQYGYTF
CDR3nt: TGTGCCAGCAACATACAGGGGCAGTATGGCTACACCTTC

d_gene: NA
abundance: many
j_gene: TRBJ2-3
v_gene: TRBV11-2
CDR3aa: CASSLGRGGTDTQYF
CDR3nt: TGTGCCAGCAGCTTAGGCAGGGGGGGAACAGATACGCAGTATTTT

d_gene: NA
abundance: many
j_gene: TRBJ2-3
v_gene: TRBV5-6
CDR3aa: CASSRGWVTDTQYF
CDR3nt: TGTGCCAGCAGCCGCGGTTGGGTCACAGATACGCAGTATTTT

d_gene: NA
abundance: NA
j_gene: TRBJ2-6
v_gene: TRBV6-8
CDR3aa: CASSYSHSGANVLTF
CDR3nt: TGTGCCAGCAGTTACTCTCATTCGGGGGCCAACGTCCTGACTTTC

d_gene: NA
abundance: many
j_gene: TRBJ1-1
v_gene: TRBV11-2
CDR3aa: CASSFRGLGAFF
CDR3nt: TGTGCCAGCAGCTTCAGGGGTTTGGGGGCTTTCTTT

d_gene: NA
abundance: many
j_gene: TRBJ2-3
v_gene: TRBV30
CDR3aa: CAWSAGFTDTQYF
CDR3nt: TGTGCCTGGAGTGCGGGATTCACAGATACGCAGTATTTT